The 3 T cell receptor beta chains in this list originate from one sample, sequenced in a study of T cell responses to AZD1222 COVID-19 vaccine. The protocol was immunoSEQ multiplex PCR, while the TCRdb copy is restricted to in-frame clones and leaves out a portion. The sample records roughly 200,000 clones, over 85% being singletons. Source: peripheral blood, taken 28 days after the second dose of the MenACWY control vaccine. The source of these receptors is an adult who received the MenACWY meningococcal vaccine as a control.

The chain links TRBV30 to TRBJ1-3; tentatively, D is TRBD1 (5 bases). V lost 3 bases and J lost 5, with 8 bases in between. Germline V gene lookup returns CDR1 GTSNPN and CDR2 SVGIG (reference sequence). The CDR3 consists of 12 residues. CDR3 loop: CAWRQGRNTIYF. CDR3 sequence (DNA): TGTGCCTGGAGGCAGGGTCGAAACACCATATATTTT.

This clone appeared a single time. J is TRBJ2-7 and V is TRBV30, with no clear D. The CDR3 contains 12 residues. V lost 1 base and J 5 bases, leaving 9 bases between the germline ends. CDR1 GTSNPN and CDR2 SVGIG come from the germline V gene (reference sequence). CDR3 DNA: TGTGCCTGGAGTGGGTCCAGCCACGAGCAGTACTTC. Its protein product is CAWSGSSHEQYF.

The chain is built from TRBV7-7 and TRBJ2-2; no firm D call. CDR3 length: 13 amino acids. Trimming left V 3 bases short and J 7 bases short, with 9 bases between. Germline CDR1 and CDR2: SSHAT and FNYEAQ (reference sequence). The CDR3 region has the DNA TGTGCCAGCAGCTTGAAGGAGAACGGGGAGCTGTTTTTT. It yields the protein CASSLKENGELFF.